These 24 T cell receptor beta chains originate from one sample sequenced in a study of cytomegalovirus exposure and HLA in healthy donors. PCR employed 60 Vbeta and 13 Jbeta primers. Produced via immunoSEQ multiplex PCR; TCRdb's table is partial and in-frame only. Found here are some 62,000 clones; the top ten clones hold approximately 5.6%. The sample taken for sequencing was PBMCs. The receptor set was obtained from a man aged 30 to 39 in good health and CMV-seropositive.

This chain uses TRBV5-1 with TRBJ2-2; D is unclear. V lost 1 base to trimming and J lost 0 bases, with 16 bases between them. The CDR3 loop spans 18 amino acids. The germline V gene encodes CDR1 SGHRS and CDR2 YFSETQ. CDR3: CASSLFTMAASNTGELFF. The CDR3 DNA reads as TGCGCCAGCAGCTTGTTTACTATGGCGGCATCGAACACCGGGGAGCTGTTTTTT.

The rearrangement joins TRBV30 to TRBJ2-2, with 10 nucleotides matching TRBD2. After removal of 2 bases from V and 5 bases from J, the junction contained 8 bases not matched to a gene. The CDR3 spans 16 residues. Germline CDR1 reads GTSNPN; CDR2 reads SVGIG (reference sequence). The chain's CDR3 is CAWSRSGGPWTGELFF. As DNA, the CDR3 is TGTGCCTGGAGTCGTAGCGGGGGGCCCTGGACCGGGGAGCTGTTTTTT.

The chain links TRBV5-1 to TRBJ2-2, with TRBD1 matching over 7 bases. The V segment lost 4 bases and the J segment 0 bases; nucleotides outside the gene matches: 3. Germline V CDR1 and CDR2: SGHRS, YFSETQ. The CDR3 is made up of 15 amino acids. CDR3 protein: CASSRGQPNTGELFF. Here the CDR3 DNA reads TGCGCCAGCAGCCGGGGACAGCCGAACACCGGGGAGCTGTTTTTT.

The chain carries TRBV13 and TRBJ2-7; the D gene is possibly TRBD1 (6 bases). This CDR3 spans 14 amino acids. The germline CDR1 and CDR2 sequences are PRHDT and FYEKMQ (reference sequence). V was clipped by 0 bases and J by 3 bases, with 9 bases between them. The CDR3 spells CASSLGRQDYEQYF. The CDR3 region has the DNA TGTGCCAGCAGCTTAGGGCGACAGGACTACGAGCAGTACTTC.

The chain combines TRBV19 with TRBJ2-7, with a weak D call TRBD2 (7 bases). Germline assignment: CDR1 LNHDA and CDR2 SQIVND (reference sequence). V gave up 3 bases and J gave up 2 bases, with 20 bases separating them. CDR3 length: 17 residues. CDR3 nucleotides: TGTGCCAGTAGTATCTTGGGAGGGACACCATTCCCCTACGAGCAGTACTTC. Amino acid sequence: CASSILGGTPFPYEQYF.

This chain connects TRBV4-2 to TRBJ2-7; TRBD2 is a possible D gene (5 bases). The CDR3 spans 15 residues. The V and J ends lost 0 bases and 5 bases respectively, with 14 bases between them. The V gene's germline CDR1 is LGHNA and CDR2 YNFKEQ. This chain's CDR3 is CASSQEWGSANEQYF. The CDR3 region has the DNA TGTGCCAGCAGCCAAGAGTGGGGTAGCGCAAACGAGCAGTACTTC.

This chain connects TRBV5-1 to TRBJ1-1; 8 nucleotides agree with TRBD1. The CDR3 is made up of 15 amino acids. J gave up 0 bases and V 5 bases, and 6 bases lay outside the gene matches. CDR1 is SGHRS, CDR2 YFSETQ, per germline. The CDR3 region has the DNA TGCGCCAGCAGTTTTGAGACAGGGGTGAACACTGAAGCTTTCTTT. Translated: CASSFETGVNTEAFF.

This chain connects TRBV30 to TRBJ2-7; no firm D call. Germline V gene lookup returns CDR1 GTSNPN and CDR2 SVGIG (reference sequence). Trimming removed 4 bases from V and 0 bases from J, with 7 bases in between. The CDR3 loop spans 12 amino acids. The CDR3 DNA sequence: TGTGCCTGGAAACGGAGCTCCTACGAGCAGTACTTC. It translates to CAWKRSSYEQYF.

The chain links TRBV5-1 to TRBJ2-7, with TRBD1 matching over 8 bases. CDR3 length equals 16 residues. Germline CDR1 SGHRS, CDR2 YFSETQ. Trimming cost V 4 bases and J 2 bases; bases outside gene matches: 11. CDR3 region: CASSAGQGPTAYEQYF. DNA of the CDR3: TGCGCCAGCAGCGCAGGACAGGGCCCAACCGCCTACGAGCAGTACTTC.

This chain connects TRBV5-1 to TRBJ1-4; D might be TRBD1 (6 bases). Germline V gene data show CDR1 as SGHRS and CDR2 as YFSETQ. Trimming removed 2 bases from V and 3 bases from J, with 11 bases in between. There are 15 residues in the CDR3. CDR3 sequence: CASSFQQGANEKLFF. The CDR3, as DNA: TGCGCCAGCAGCTTCCAACAGGGCGCTAATGAAAAACTGTTTTTT.

J is TRBJ2-7 and V is TRBV6-1; tentative D call: TRBD1 (6 bases). Germline assignment: CDR1 MNHNS and CDR2 SASEGT. The CDR3 length is 14 residues. V was cut by 6 bases and J by 2 bases, with 14 bases left in between. The CDR3 sequence is CASRTGTTAYEQYF. Here the CDR3 DNA reads TGTGCCAGCAGGACCGGGACAACTGCCTACGAGCAGTACTTC.

The chain carries TRBV27 and TRBJ1-5, with 10 bases fitting TRBD1. V gave up 5 bases and J gave up 6 bases; unmatched junction bases: 1. The CDR3 spans 13 residues. Germline assignment: CDR1 MNHEY and CDR2 SMNVEV (reference sequence). CDR3 bases: TGTGCCAGCAGTCGGACAGGGGGTCAGCCCCAGCATTTT. It codes for CASSRTGGQPQHF.

V and J are TRBV2 and TRBJ1-1; 7 bases align to TRBD1. V lost 5 bases, J lost 2 bases, and 8 bases stayed unmatched. CDR3 length equals 15 residues. CDR1 and CDR2 (germline): SNHLY, FYNNEI. This chain's CDR3 is CASSNFGTDNTEAFF. In DNA form, the CDR3 reads TGTGCCAGCAGTAATTTTGGGACAGACAACACTGAAGCTTTCTTT.

The V call is TRBV5-1, the J call TRBJ1-1, with 10 bases matching TRBD1. With V trimmed by 1 base and J by 1 base, 4 bases remained unmatched. CDR1 and CDR2 from the germline V gene are SGHRS and YFSETQ. The CDR3 totals 16 residues. The CDR3 is CASSLWTGGRNTEAFF. The CDR3 DNA follows: TGCGCCAGCAGCTTGTGGACAGGGGGAAGGAACACTGAAGCTTTCTTT. The full variable domain, its missing parts supplied by reference TRBV5-1 and TRBJ1-1, is KAGVTQTPRYLIKTRGQQVTLSCSPISGHRSVSWYQQTPGQGLQFLFEYFSETQRNKGNFPGRFSGRQFSNSRSEMNVSTLELGDSALYLCASSLWTGGRNTEAFFGQGTRLTVV.

This chain connects TRBV7-2 to TRBJ2-7; 9 bases line up with TRBD2. After removal of 4 bases from V and 1 base from J, the junction contained 2 bases not matched to a gene. Germline V gene sequence: CDR1 SGHTA, CDR2 FQGNSA. The CDR3 has 14 residues. This CDR3 reads CASSSSGTSYEQYF. In nucleotides, the CDR3 is TGTGCCAGCAGCTCTAGCGGGACATCCTACGAGCAGTACTTC.

The chain has TRBV9 and TRBJ1-1; D may be TRBD1 (6 bases). Trimming took off 4 bases at V and 4 bases at J, with 11 bases between the two ends. The CDR3 runs 13 residues. Looked up from germline, CDR1 is SGDLS and CDR2 is YYNGEE. DNA of the CDR3: TGTGCCAGCAGCTCGGGGGGCCGCACTGAAGCTTTCTTT. Protein: CASSSGGRTEAFF.

J is TRBJ1-4 and V is TRBV19, with a tentative D call TRBD1 (6 bases). Looked up from germline, CDR1 is LNHDA and CDR2 is SQIVND (reference sequence). Trimming removed 6 bases at V and 8 bases at J, with 19 bases between. The CDR3 spans 15 residues. This CDR3 is CASSSDSFLREKLFF. The CDR3 nucleotides are TGTGCCAGTAGCTCGGACAGCTTCTTGAGGGAAAAACTGTTTTTT. Complete variable domain (other parts from reference TRBV19 and TRBJ1-4): DGGITQSPKYLFRKEGQNVTLSCEQNLNHDAMYWYRQDPGQGLRLIYYSQIVNDFQKGDIAEGYSVSREKKESFPLTVTSAQKNPTAFYLCASSSDSFLREKLFFGSGTQLSVL.

J is TRBJ2-7 and V is TRBV7-9; 12 bases map to TRBD2. The ends lost 4 bases at V and 2 bases at J; junction bases unmatched: 6. The CDR3 consists of 16 residues. Per the germline V gene, CDR1 is SEHNR and CDR2 is FQNEAQ (reference sequence). CDR3 residues: CASSSTSGSDTYEQYF. For the CDR3, the DNA is TGTGCCAGCAGCTCGACTAGCGGGAGCGATACCTACGAGCAGTACTTC.

The rearrangement links TRBV18 to TRBJ2-5, with D perhaps matching TRBD1 (6 bases). V lost 3 bases to trimming and J lost 4 bases, with 12 bases between them. Germline V gene sequence: CDR1 KGHSH, CDR2 LQKENI. The CDR3 runs to 14 residues. This chain's CDR3 is CASSPQGWAETQYF. The CDR3 coding sequence is TGTGCCAGCTCACCCCAGGGGTGGGCAGAGACCCAGTACTTC.

The rearrangement joins TRBV4-1 to TRBJ1-2; 8 bases fit TRBD1. The CDR3 consists of 16 residues. Per germline, CDR1 MGHRA and CDR2 YSYEKL. Trimming at V came to 0 bases and at J to 4 bases, leaving 7 bases not matched to a gene. The DNA for the CDR3 is TGCGCCAGCAGCCAAGAACCGTCAGGGGGCGTCTATGGCTACACCTTC. As protein: CASSQEPSGGVYGYTF.

The chain joins TRBV5-1 to TRBJ2-5; 10 nucleotides line up with TRBD2. The germline V gene has CDR1 SGHRS and CDR2 YFSETQ. V lost 5 bases and J lost 5; bases outside the gene matches: 6. This CDR3 comprises 14 residues. DNA for the CDR3: TGCGCCAGCAGTAGAGCGGGGGGGCCGGAGACCCAGTACTTC. Its protein is CASSRAGGPETQYF.

V gene TRBV19 combines with J gene TRBJ2-7, with a possible D match to TRBD2 (6 bases). The length of the CDR3 is 16 residues. Germline assignment: CDR1 LNHDA and CDR2 SQIVND (reference sequence). Trimming stripped 3 bases from V and 0 bases from J, with 15 bases between. The DNA of the CDR3 is TGTGCCAGTAGTATGCAGTCCCGGGGGTTCTCCTACGAGCAGTACTTC. Protein: CASSMQSRGFSYEQYF.

J is TRBJ1-1 and V is TRBV5-1, with 11 nucleotides matching TRBD1. The CDR3 loop spans 16 amino acids. Germline V gene lookup returns CDR1 SGHRS and CDR2 YFSETQ. V gave up 0 bases and J gave up 1 base; unmatched junction bases: 2. The DNA of the CDR3 is TGCGCCAGCAGCTTGGCGGGACAGGGGGGGAACACTGAAGCTTTCTTT. Encoded protein: CASSLAGQGGNTEAFF.

The chain combines TRBV6-1 with TRBJ2-1; 7 nucleotides match TRBD2. Germline V CDR1 and CDR2: MNHNS, SASEGT. The CDR3 is 14 amino acids. Unmatched junction bases numbered 4, after V lost 3 bases and J lost 5 bases. The CDR3 DNA reads as TGTGCCAGCAGTGATTGGCTAGCGGACAATGAGCAGTTCTTC. This sequence encodes CASSDWLADNEQFF.